The rows below give T cell receptor beta chains drawn from one sample of a study of chronic HIV infection and antiretroviral therapy. TCRdb reanalysed the 5' RACE reads using MiXCR and keeps one entry per CDR3 protein. Of roughly 50,000 distinct CDR3 sequences in the sample, about a fifth are singletons; the top ten hold 2.8%. Sequenced sample: peripheral blood. Every receptor here comes from an adult who had HIV and had not received antiretroviral therapy, or was an uninfected healthy control (not recorded which). CDR3s include the opening cysteine and the closing phenylalanine or tryptophan. Clone size is not always given. Where it is, it says once, few, many or a class for expanded clones.

v_gene,abundance,CDR3aa
TRBV27,many,CASRSQETQYF
TRBV12-3/TRBV12-4,-,CASSPQRRYQPQHF
TRBV6-5,-,CASSEGIGNSNQPQHF
TRBV10-2,-,CASSDDRASEAFF
TRBV4-1,-,CASRVRDFTDTQYF
TRBV29-1,-,CSVELLLNTGELFF
TRBV28,-,CASSFNEQFF
TRBV4-2,-,CASSQEARSSYEQYF
TRBV28,-,CASSVAGPTQETQYF
TRBV28,few,CASSVSRYEQFF
TRBV9,few,CASSARRTGGSYEQYF
TRBV7-2,few,CASSSVAGAGYNEQFF
TRBV2,-,CASSAGGNTIYF
TRBV28,many,CASRGGSYEQYF
TRBV6-2/TRBV6-3,few,CASSIYRVGQPQHF
TRBV11-2,-,CASSLEGQINSPLHF
TRBV20-1,-,CSALGGGGNEKLFF
TRBV29-1,few,CSVADSTYEQYF
TRBV20-1,-,CSATDRRTSTDTQYF
TRBV28,-,CASRSDRGFYNEQFF
TRBV4-1,few,CASSQPFQVSSLPGELFF
TRBV4-1,few,CASRSSLGAYEQYF
TRBV27,-,CASSPPFGWDEQYF
TRBV20-1,-,CSARRRNTEAFF
TRBV27,-,CASSPLEVSGGHTEAFF
TRBV5-1,many,CASSLEGRGDTEAFF
TRBV6-5,few,CASSYGGRGEETQYF
TRBV28,few,CASSFRRGSGNTIYF
TRBV28,-,CAVREGMAKNIQYF
TRBV7-9,-,CASSSSVEKLFF
TRBV28,few,CASTPPGRRTEAFF
TRBV7-9,few,CASSIKGASRGSAFF
TRBV10-3,many,CAISGNPERALVPDTQYF
TRBV27,-,CASSYTPRGLPYNEQFF
TRBV7-8,-,CASSLVTRTGVYGYTF
TRBV7-2,-,CASSLVRGRDTQYF
TRBV28,-,CASSLLQGRDEQFF
TRBV20-1,-,CSARTAGNQPQHF
TRBV25-1,-,CASSPLTSGAYEQYF
TRBV10-3,few,CAISEDRGSGYTF
TRBV27,-,CASRLAAHSTDTQYF
TRBV7-9,few,CASSKTFSRGDTGELFF
TRBV28,-,CASRGPAHGYTF
TRBV29-1,-,CSVEIGTPTDTQYF
TRBV9,-,CASSVDGGMGNEQFF
TRBV29-1,-,CSVVRGQGADTQYF
TRBV5-1,many,CASSPRTGISEGQFF
TRBV4-1,few,CASSPGLGPDTQYF
TRBV7-9,few,CASSSPPRMSDEKLFF
TRBV28,few,CASSLQWNYGYTF
TRBV7-7,-,CASSMGLEVRETQYF
TRBV11-2,few,CASSLRGLAGEKETQYF
TRBV5-4,-,CASSLSGARGYTF